The T cell receptor beta chain described here comes from a study of early T cells in non-severe SARS-CoV-2 infection. cDNA molecules, individually, were tagged with unique molecular identifiers. TCRdb processed the 5' RACE reads anew with MiXCR; each CDR3 protein has one entry. The table has roughly 66,000 distinct CDR3 sequences, 9.1% seen once. Germline CDR1 is SGHRS and CDR2 is YFSETQ. The length of the CDR3 is 14 residues. Trimming removed 0 bases from V and 5 bases from J, with 12 bases in between. This clonotype was picked up many times. The antigen is undetermined. The study's findings and limits: VDJdb-based annotation leaned toward anti-spike CD8 responses and missed private and CD4 specificities.

The V gene is TRBV5-1, the J gene TRBJ2-7; D is unresolved. Sequencing was done on a sample of whole blood. This clonotype originated in an adult who was a healthcare worker with PCR-confirmed SARS-CoV-2 infection or an uninfected control (not recorded which). The CDR3 nucleotides are TGCGCCAGCAGCTTGGGGGCCCGGAACGACGAGCAGTACTTC. It translates to CASSLGARNDEQYF.